This record looks at one TCR beta chain sequence and its context. Its matching antigen is unknown. This entry belongs to a study of Ad26.COV2.S vaccination and SARS-CoV-2 variants. Study summary: Participant was drawn from the COV1001 Ad26.COV2.S trial arm. Once, or twice with 56 days between doses, Ad26.COV2.S was given intramuscularly.

The treatment was: about 20 received Ad26.COV2.S at low or high dose, single or two shots; 5 received placebo; per-sample allocation not given. All samples were drawn on day 63, counting from the first vaccine or placebo injection. V lost 3 bases to trimming and J lost 9 bases; unmatched junction nucleotides: 17. Germline lookup yields CDR1 MDHEN and CDR2 SYDVKM. This CDR3 region has 18 residues. Sequencing was performed with immunoSEQ multiplex PCR; in TCRdb, only in-frame clones are kept and a portion is missing. Counted here are a few hundred thousand clones, around 90% occurring once; the ten biggest clones make up roughly 4.3%. Findings and caveats of the study: Reportedly, after vaccination the spike-specific CD8+ and CD4+ T cell responses displayed substantial breadth. It was found that vaccine and placebo recipients had similar non-spike TCR breadth.

This chain uses TRBV28 with TRBJ2-1; 10 bases are shared with TRBD2. The starting material was peripheral blood, obtained in a trial of Ad26.COV2.S vaccine versus placebo. The clonotype comes from a person aged 18-60 years who received the Ad26.COV2.S COVID-19 vaccine or a placebo. The CDR3 loop is CASSFLRVSSGRFGEQFF. CDR3 in DNA: TGTGCCAGCAGTTTCCTTCGAGTTTCTAGCGGGAGATTCGGTGAGCAGTTCTTC.